The 22 T cell receptor beta chains listed next were all sequenced from one sample in a study of metastatic and nonmetastatic thyroid tumors. Not a single patient had been given any form of treatment at any point before undergoing thyroid surgery. TCRdb re-called the PCR reads through MiXCR. Of about 11,000 clones listed, 25% to 35% are singletons. Sequenced sample: tumor tissue. The receptors were gathered from a female donor with papillary thyroid cancer or a benign thyroid nodule (not recorded which). Some clones in this sample may be carry-over from other donors' samples.

This clone came up a few times. The chain employs TRBV6-5 and TRBJ1-2, with D tentatively TRBD1 (6 bases). Between the trimmed V and J ends, which lost 2 bases and 6 bases, there was a span of 10 bases. The germline V gene has CDR1 MNHEY and CDR2 SVGAGI. CDR3 size: 13 residues. The CDR3 DNA reads as TGTGCCAGCAGTTACCAGGGGAGGAATGGCTACACCTTC. Amino acids: CASSYQGRNGYTF.

This clone is medium-sized by share. This chain uses TRBV20-1 with TRBJ1-2; D perhaps matches TRBD1 (5 bases). Germline CDR1 and CDR2: DFQATT and SNEGSKA (reference sequence). The ends were cut back, 0 bases at V and 3 bases at J, with 11 bases in the middle. The CDR3 length is 14 residues. CDR3 sequence reads: CSARESRTYYGYTF. The CDR3 DNA reads TGCAGTGCTAGAGAATCCCGGACATACTATGGCTACACCTTC.

This clone was seen a handful of times. The chain is built from TRBV5-1 and TRBJ1-6, with D uncertain. The germline V gene has CDR1 SGHRS and CDR2 YFSETQ. This CDR3 region has 15 residues. V dropped 0 bases and J dropped 9 bases, with 13 bases sitting between them. CDR3 amino acids: CASSLGTVIGSPLHF. CDR3 coding DNA: TGCGCCAGCAGCTTGGGTACAGTCATCGGTTCACCCCTCCACTTT. Combining the CDR3 with reference TRBV5-1 and TRBJ1-6 gives the whole variable domain KAGVTQTPRYLIKTRGQQVTLSCSPISGHRSVSWYQQTPGQGLQFLFEYFSETQRNKGNFPGRFSGRQFSNSRSEMNVSTLELGDSALYLCASSLGTVIGSPLHFGNGTRLTVT.

There are a few counts of this clone. V and J are TRBV6-1 and TRBJ1-2, with 10 bases lining up with TRBD1. With V trimmed by 6 bases and J by 6 bases, 7 bases remained unmatched. CDR1 and CDR2 (germline): MNHNS, SASEGT. The CDR3 contains 14 residues. The CDR3 DNA reads TGTGCCAGCAGGGAGGACAGGGGGTCAGATGGCTACACCTTC. Amino acids: CASREDRGSDGYTF.

This clone is medium-sized (0.01 to 0.1%). The chain joins TRBV19 to TRBJ2-1, with 8 bases lining up with TRBD1. V shed 3 bases and J 4 bases; nucleotides not matched to a gene: 2. CDR1 LNHDA and CDR2 SQIVND come from the germline V gene (reference sequence). The CDR3 runs 14 residues. CDR3 protein: CASSIGQGYNEQFF. CDR3 nucleotide sequence: TGTGCCAGTAGTATCGGACAGGGATACAATGAGCAGTTCTTC. The variable domain in full, completed from reference TRBV19 and TRBJ2-1, reads DGGITQSPKYLFRKEGQNVTLSCEQNLNHDAMYWYRQDPGQGLRLIYYSQIVNDFQKGDIAEGYSVSREKKESFPLTVTSAQKNPTAFYLCASSIGQGYNEQFFGPGTRLTVL.

The chain employs TRBV20-1 and TRBJ1-2; D is undetermined. This CDR3 is built from 14 residues. The germline V gene has CDR1 DFQATT and CDR2 SNEGSKA (reference sequence). V shed 1 base and J shed 1 base, with 10 bases lying between them. CDR3 amino acids: CSARGPINNYGYTF. The CDR3 nucleotides read TGCAGTGCTAGAGGACCGATAAATAACTATGGCTACACCTTC.

This clone is judged large. This chain joins TRBV20-1 and TRBJ2-7, with 7 positions matching TRBD2. Germline CDR1 reads DFQATT; CDR2 reads SNEGSKA (reference sequence). CDR3 length: 14 amino acids. The ends lost 3 bases at V and 0 bases at J; junction bases unmatched: 5. CDR3 protein: CSARRGGSSYEQYF. The DNA for the CDR3 is TGCAGTGCTAGGAGGGGCGGGAGCTCCTACGAGCAGTACTTC.

In this sample, this clone turned up a few times. The gene calls are TRBV6-1 and TRBJ1-3; D gene ambiguous. The V gene lost 9 bases and the J gene lost 7 bases, with 19 bases spanning the gap. Germline V CDR1 and CDR2: MNHNS, SASEGT. This CDR3 spans 14 amino acids. Here the CDR3 DNA reads TGTGCCAGTTCTCGGTGGGCAGGTGGGAACACCATATATTTT. Translating it yields CASSRWAGGNTIYF.

This clone was observed a few times. The V gene is TRBV6-5, the J gene TRBJ2-7; 9 bases are a match to TRBD2. This CDR3 has 17 amino acids. Germline V gene data show CDR1 as MNHEY and CDR2 as SVGAGI. Trimming cost V 2 bases and J 3 bases; bases outside gene matches: 11. CDR3: CASSYVATGTSIYEQYF. The CDR3 coding sequence is TGTGCCAGCAGTTACGTAGCGACCGGGACTAGCATCTACGAGCAGTACTTC.

This clone showed up just a few times. The chain couples TRBV6-1 to TRBJ1-5; D is uncertain. V lost 8 bases, J lost 4 bases, and 12 bases lay in between. Germline V gene sequence: CDR1 MNHNS, CDR2 SASEGT. CDR3 length: 13 residues. For the CDR3, the DNA is TGTGCCAGCCAACCGGGAGCAAATCAGCCCCAGCATTTT. Protein sequence: CASQPGANQPQHF.

By share, this clone ranks as medium-sized (0.01 to 0.1%). The V and J genes are TRBV4-2 and TRBJ1-1; D not certain. The CDR3 has 14 amino acids. CDR1 is LGHNA and CDR2 is YNFKEQ in the germline V gene. Trimming took off 2 bases at V and 4 bases at J, with 11 bases between the two ends. The CDR3 loop is CASSQLGGGTEAFF. Here the CDR3 DNA reads TGTGCCAGCAGCCAATTGGGTGGCGGCACTGAAGCTTTCTTT.

This clone was seen a few times. The chain joins TRBV7-3 to TRBJ2-1, with TRBD1 identical over 8 bases. From germline, CDR1 is SGHTA and CDR2 FQGTGA. The CDR3 has 15 amino acids. After removal of 5 bases from V and 4 bases from J, the junction contained 7 bases not matched to a gene. CDR3 DNA: TGTGCCAGCAGCGCACGACAGGGGATTTACAATGAGCAGTTCTTC. It specifies CASSARQGIYNEQFF.

This clone was detected ten times or more. The J gene is TRBJ2-7, the V gene TRBV6-1; 8 nucleotides match TRBD2. With 5 bases clipped from V and 7 bases from J, the junction kept 7 bases outside the gene matches. Germline V gene sequence: CDR1 MNHNS, CDR2 SASEGT. CDR3 length: 13 residues. The CDR3 spells CASSPGTRGEQYF. The CDR3 nucleotides read TGTGCCAGCAGTCCCGGGACTAGGGGTGAGCAGTACTTC.

Ten or more counts support this clone. A much larger clone lies one base from this, so it may be a read error. The sample contains more than one DNA sequence encoding this CDR3. This chain connects TRBV6-5 to TRBJ1-2; D remains unclear. The CDR3 sequence is 13 residues long. Trimming took off 2 bases at V and 8 bases at J, with 12 bases between the two ends. Germline V gives CDR1 MNHEY, CDR2 SVGAGI. The CDR3 sequence: CASSYSPRNGYTF. DNA for the CDR3: TGTGCCAGCAGTTACAGTCCCAGAAACGGCTACACCTTC.

This chain joins TRBV5-1 and TRBJ2-1; weak D call: TRBD2 (5 bases). Germline assignment: CDR1 SGHRS and CDR2 YFSETQ. V shed 10 bases and J shed 0 bases, with 14 bases lying between them. This CDR3 has 14 amino acids. The CDR3, as DNA: TGCGCCTCCCGGCGGGTGGACTCCTACAATGAGCAGTTCTTC. It is translated as CASRRVDSYNEQFF.

CDR3 region: CASSLERGAYNEQFF. CDR3 sequence (DNA): TGTGCCAGCAGCTTAGAACGAGGTGCCTACAATGAGCAGTTCTTC. The chain has TRBV11-2 and TRBJ2-1; no clear D gene. Per germline, CDR1 SGHAT and CDR2 FQNNGV. CDR3 length: 15 amino acids. Trimming stripped 0 bases from V and 2 bases from J, with 8 bases between. The whole variable domain, remainder taken from reference TRBV11-2 and TRBJ2-1, is EAGVAQSPRYKIIEKRQSVAFWCNPISGHATLYWYQQILGQGPKLLIQFQNNGVVDDSQLPKDRFSAERLKGVDSTLKIQPAKLEDSAVYLCASSLERGAYNEQFFGPGTRLTVL.

The chain combines TRBV30 with TRBJ1-3, with a tentative D call TRBD1 (5 bases). Trimming cost V 1 base and J 1 base, with 17 bases left between them. This CDR3 has 17 residues. Germline V CDR1 and CDR2: GTSNPN, SVGIG (reference sequence). CDR3 DNA sequence: TGTGCCTGGAGTGAAAGTCCAGGCTGGGGGTCTGGAAACACCATATATTTT. Translation gives CAWSESPGWGSGNTIYF.

The sample holds a few counts of this clone. V is TRBV6-2 or TRBV6-3 and J is TRBJ1-2; a possible D gene is TRBD1 (6 bases). Germline V lookup: CDR1 MNHEY, CDR2 SVGEGT. The CDR3 totals 17 residues. Trimming took 6 bases from V and 8 from J, leaving 28 bases between them. The CDR3 DNA is TGTGCCAGCAGCACCAACGTACCGACCCTCCGGGGGCGCGGCTACACCTTC. Translating gives CASSTNVPTLRGRGYTF.

The chain is built from TRBV5-4 and TRBJ2-3, with D perhaps matching TRBD1 (6 bases). Looked up from germline, CDR1 is SGHNT and CDR2 is YYREEE (reference sequence). This CDR3 contains 16 residues. The V gene lost 3 bases and the J gene lost 5 bases, with 19 bases spanning the gap. This chain's CDR3 is CASSWRGGGREDTQYF. The CDR3 DNA reads as TGTGCCAGCAGCTGGCGTGGTGGGGGCAGGGAAGATACGCAGTATTTT.

This clone has ten or more counts. The gene calls are TRBV6-2 or TRBV6-3 and TRBJ2-1; 11 nucleotides line up with TRBD2. This CDR3 has 16 amino acids. The junction had 9 bases not matched to a gene; V was cut back by 2 bases and J by 9 bases. Germline V gene data show CDR1 as MNHEY and CDR2 as SVGEGT. CDR3 DNA sequence: TGTGCCAGCAGTTACCCTACAACTAGCGGGAGTTTTGAGCAGTTCTTC. This codes for CASSYPTTSGSFEQFF.

This clone is termed medium-sized. V and J are TRBV27 and TRBJ2-7; D is unclear. The CDR3 is 16 residues long. The germline V gene has CDR1 MNHEY and CDR2 SMNVEV (reference sequence). Trimming removed 5 bases at V and 2 bases at J, with 19 bases between. The CDR3 is CASSPILRERTYEQYF. In DNA form, the CDR3 reads TGTGCCAGCAGTCCCATTTTACGCGAGAGGACCTACGAGCAGTACTTC.

This chain joins TRBV9 and TRBJ1-5; a possible D gene is TRBD1 (6 bases). Trimming took off 1 base at V and 0 bases at J, with 11 bases between the two ends. The germline CDR1 and CDR2 sequences are SGDLS and YYNGEE. There are 16 residues in the CDR3. The CDR3: CASSVRQGSSNQPQHF. The CDR3 DNA is TGTGCCAGCAGCGTAAGGCAGGGGAGTAGCAATCAGCCCCAGCATTTT.